This T cell receptor (beta chain) came from a study of CD8 T cells in ankylosing spondylitis. Study results and limitations: Disease-linked clones were reportedly significantly enriched in matched ankylosing spondylitis synovial fluid. There was a TCR beta motif, made of several highly homologous variants, that appeared characteristic of ankylosing spondylitis blood.

On this clonotype itself: Its target is not known.

The germline V gene encodes CDR1 MGHRA and CDR2 YSYEKL. The CDR3 is 15 residues long. V lost 2 bases, J lost 2 bases, and 5 bases stayed unmatched. TCR beta libraries were made by quantitative 5'-RACE with molecular barcodes. TCRdb re-derived calls from the 5' RACE reads in MiXCR, one entry per CDR3 protein. The table includes about 480,000 distinct CDR3 sequences, more than 15% detected once. This TCR was recovered from a male donor with ankylosing spondylitis. The V and J genes are TRBV4-1 and TRBJ2-7; TRBD2 matches at 8 bases. The specimen sequenced was blood, either unsorted or a sorted T cell fraction (not recorded which). CDR3 region: CASSQSQRETYEQYF. The CDR3 DNA reads TGCGCCAGCAGCCAATCCCAGCGGGAGACCTACGAGCAGTACTTC.